Ten or more counts support the clone carrying this T cell receptor beta chain. Antigen: not known. The read finishes 3 residues shy of the CDR3 end, and the germline J gene is used to complete it. These data come from a study of T cell clonality in common variable immunodeficiency. Clones were sequenced by immunoSEQ multiplex PCR, and TCRdb holds only the in-frame ones, with some missing. Listed for the sample are about 32,000 clones, none seen a single time. Whole-study results and caveats: What drives increased CVID clonality needs T cell subpopulation sequencing. Compared with healthy controls, CVID subjects showed increased TCRbeta clonality, mostly in about a third. Reportedly, TCR beta sequences from common variable immunodeficiency showed fewer deletions and N-nucleotide insertions. Fewer TCRbeta clones were shared among CVID subjects than controls.

CDR1 and CDR2 from the germline V gene are GTSNPN and SVGIG (reference sequence). V lost 5 bases to trimming and J lost 5 bases, with 15 bases between them. CDR3 length: 13 amino acids. All CVID subjects were on immunoglobulin replacement for at least one year. The TCR sequence derives from a human donor with common variable immunodeficiency. Sequencing was done on a sample of peripheral blood mononuclear cells. The V call is TRBV30, the J call TRBJ2-5, with a tentative D call TRBD2 (6 bases). CDR3 DNA (partial): TGTGCCTGGGAACTAGCCGGGCTGGAGACC. Its translation: CAWELAGLET. The whole CDR3 region reads CAWELAGLETQYF.